This entry concerns a single T cell receptor (beta chain). Its antigen is unknown. The sample belongs to a study of T cell responses to AZD1222 COVID-19 vaccine. Some clones are missing from TCRdb's copy, which holds only in-frame ones; the method was immunoSEQ multiplex PCR. The sample records about 150,000 clones, around nine tenths being singletons. The study, taken as a whole, reports: Two AZD1222 doses significantly raised spike-specific TCR breadth and depth over controls. Spike-wide coverage was observed for vaccine-associated CD4 TCRs, with dominant responses at 160-218 and 743-854. Only five or six individuals given AZD1222 were seropositive at baseline.

V lost 6 bases to trimming and J lost 9 bases, with 15 bases between them. Germline CDR1 is MNHEY and CDR2 is SVGAGI. This CDR3 is built from 14 residues. The material sequenced was peripheral blood, taken after recovery from COVID-19. This TCR derives from an adult who had recovered from COVID-19. This chain uses TRBV6-5 with TRBJ1-6; perhaps TRBD1 as D (5 bases). DNA of the CDR3: TGTGCCAGCAGGAGAGACAGAGGTGGTTCACCCCTCCACTTT. Residues: CASRRDRGGSPLHF.